The present T cell receptor beta chain was sequenced within a study of blood T cell repertoires in COVID-19. Background on the study: Samples taken during acute and convalescent COVID-19 were collected in the United States, Italy and Spain. Sources were T cells, B-cell-depleted T cells, or PBMCs; the material itself was cDNA or gDNA.

As processed by the authors: Nucleated cell number was recorded as an estimate derived from reference gene primer amplification. Produced via immunoSEQ multiplex PCR; TCRdb's table is partial and in-frame only. V and J calls and clone size come straight from that table; D and trimming were deduced from the DNA. The profile shows tens of thousands of clones, 79% of them singletons. Trimming shortened V by 3 bases and J by 3 bases, and 8 bases separated the two germline ends. This CDR3 is built from 14 residues. CDR1 is MNHEY and CDR2 is SVGAGI in the germline V gene. The sample consisted of peripheral blood. This sequence joins TRBV6-5 and TRBJ2-2, with TRBD1 as a possible D gene (6 bases). The sequence derives from a man aged 60 to 69 with acute or convalescent COVID-19. CDR3 coding DNA: TGTGCCAGCAGTTATCAGGGGTACACCGGGGAGCTGTTTTTT. Its protein is CASSYQGYTGELFF.